This T cell receptor beta chain was captured in a study of beta chain features in type 1 diabetes. CDR3 length equals 14 residues. Germline V lookup: CDR1 LNHDA, CDR2 SQIVND (reference sequence). The junction had 8 bases not matched to a gene; V was cut back by 7 bases and J by 5 bases. Every bit of the isolated RNA underwent reverse transcription, so sequencing read expressed TCRB transcripts. About 3.57 million reads, on average, came from each naive, central memory and regulatory T cell sample. The protocol was immunoSEQ multiplex PCR, while the TCRdb copy is restricted to in-frame clones and leaves out a portion. This sample carries under 350,000 clones, roughly an eighth of them seen once, and the ten largest clones take more than 0.015%. This clone was counted only a few times. Its antigen is currently unknown. Points from the study as a whole: Researchers report that Type 1 diabetes patients had moderately but significantly shorter TCRB CDR3s across all four CD4+ subsets. The similarity of naive, central memory and Treg TCRB repertoires appeared greater among patients than among healthy donors. Researchers could not determine here whether HLA type influences TCRB rearrangement.

Markers CD45RO/CCR7/CD25/CD127/CD95/CD27 served to sort CD4+ naive, central memory, regulatory and stem cell-like memory cells. The chain uses TRBV19 and TRBJ2-3; 8 nucleotides agree with TRBD1. The receptor comes from a man under 40 with type 1 diabetes. The sample taken for sequencing was naive CD4+ T cells from blood. CDR3 sequence: CASTSTGARDTQYF. CDR3 nucleotide sequence: TGTGCCAGTACTTCGACAGGGGCTAGAGATACGCAGTATTTT.